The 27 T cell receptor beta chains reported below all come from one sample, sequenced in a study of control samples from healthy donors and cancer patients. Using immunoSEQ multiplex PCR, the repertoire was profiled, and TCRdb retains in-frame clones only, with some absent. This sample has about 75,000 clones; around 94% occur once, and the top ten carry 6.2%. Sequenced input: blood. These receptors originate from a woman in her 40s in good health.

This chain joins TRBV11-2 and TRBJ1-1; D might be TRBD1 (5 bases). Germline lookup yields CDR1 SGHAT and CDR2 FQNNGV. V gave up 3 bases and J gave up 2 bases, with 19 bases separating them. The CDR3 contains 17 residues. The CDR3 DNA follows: TGTGCCAGCAGCTTGGGGGGGTCGGGAAGAGATAACACTGAAGCTTTCTTT. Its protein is CASSLGGSGRDNTEAFF. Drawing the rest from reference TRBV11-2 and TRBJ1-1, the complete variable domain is EAGVAQSPRYKIIEKRQSVAFWCNPISGHATLYWYQQILGQGPKLLIQFQNNGVVDDSQLPKDRFSAERLKGVDSTLKIQPAKLEDSAVYLCASSLGGSGRDNTEAFFGQGTRLTVV.

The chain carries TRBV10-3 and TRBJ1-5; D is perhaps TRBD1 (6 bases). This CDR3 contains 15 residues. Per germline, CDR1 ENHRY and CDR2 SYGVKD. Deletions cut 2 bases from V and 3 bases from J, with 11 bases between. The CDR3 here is CAISERDTSNQPQHF. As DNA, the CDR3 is TGTGCCATCAGTGAGCGGGACACTTCCAATCAGCCCCAGCATTTT.

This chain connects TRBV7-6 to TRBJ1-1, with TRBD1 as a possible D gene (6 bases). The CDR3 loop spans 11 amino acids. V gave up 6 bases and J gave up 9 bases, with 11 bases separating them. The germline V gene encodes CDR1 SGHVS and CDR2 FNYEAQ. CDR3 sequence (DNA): TGTGCCAGCAGGGGGACAAGGAAAGCTTTCTTT. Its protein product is CASRGTRKAFF.

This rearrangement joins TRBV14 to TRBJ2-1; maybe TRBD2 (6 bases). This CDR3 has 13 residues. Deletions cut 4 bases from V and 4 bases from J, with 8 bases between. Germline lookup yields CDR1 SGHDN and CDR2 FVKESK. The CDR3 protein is CASSPSEYNEQFF. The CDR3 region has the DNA TGTGCCAGCAGCCCTAGCGAATACAATGAGCAGTTCTTC.

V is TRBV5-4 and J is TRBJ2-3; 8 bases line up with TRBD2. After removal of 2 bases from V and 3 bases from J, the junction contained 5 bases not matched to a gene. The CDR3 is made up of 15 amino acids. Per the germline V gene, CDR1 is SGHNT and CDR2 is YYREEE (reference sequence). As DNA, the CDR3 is TGTGCCAGCAGCTTAAGCGGGAGAAGGACAGATACGCAGTATTTT. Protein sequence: CASSLSGRRTDTQYF.

CDR3 loop: CASSQETWGTGELFF. Written as DNA, the CDR3 is TGTGCCAGCAGCCAAGAAACCTGGGGGACCGGGGAGCTGTTTTTT. The chain has TRBV14 and TRBJ2-2, with D perhaps being TRBD1 or TRBD2 (5 bases each). V lost 0 bases, J lost 5 bases, and 10 bases lay in between. CDR3 length: 15 residues. Germline lookup yields CDR1 SGHDN and CDR2 FVKESK.

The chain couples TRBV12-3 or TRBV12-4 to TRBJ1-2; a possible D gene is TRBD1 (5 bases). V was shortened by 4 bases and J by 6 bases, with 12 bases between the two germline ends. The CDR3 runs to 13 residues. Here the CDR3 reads CASSSGAYDGYTF. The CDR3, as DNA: TGTGCCAGCAGTTCCGGGGCGTACGATGGCTACACCTTC.

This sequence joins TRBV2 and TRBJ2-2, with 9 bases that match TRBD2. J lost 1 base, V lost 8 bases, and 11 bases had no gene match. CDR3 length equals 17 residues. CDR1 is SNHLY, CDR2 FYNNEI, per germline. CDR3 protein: CASQGSSGRGNTGELFF. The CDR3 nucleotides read TGTGCCAGCCAGGGAAGTAGCGGGAGAGGGAACACCGGGGAGCTGTTTTTT.

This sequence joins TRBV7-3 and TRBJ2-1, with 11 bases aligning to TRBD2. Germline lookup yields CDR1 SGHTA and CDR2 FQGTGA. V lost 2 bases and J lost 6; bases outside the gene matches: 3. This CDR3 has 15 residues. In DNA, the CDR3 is TGTGCCAGCAGCTTAGGTACTAGCGGGGGCAATGAGCAGTTCTTC. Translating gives CASSLGTSGGNEQFF. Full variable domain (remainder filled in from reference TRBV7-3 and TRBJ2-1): GAGVSQTPSNKVTEKGKYVELRCDPISGHTALYWYRQSLGQGPEFLIYFQGTGAADDSGLPNDRFFAVRPEGSVSTLKIQRTERGDSAVYLCASSLGTSGGNEQFFGPGTRLTVL.

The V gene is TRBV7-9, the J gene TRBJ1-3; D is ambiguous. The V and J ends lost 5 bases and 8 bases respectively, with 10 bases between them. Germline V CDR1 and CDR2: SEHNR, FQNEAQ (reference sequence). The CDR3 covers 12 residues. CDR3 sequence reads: CASSPEEDTIYF. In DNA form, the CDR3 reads TGTGCCAGCAGCCCAGAGGAGGACACCATATATTTT.

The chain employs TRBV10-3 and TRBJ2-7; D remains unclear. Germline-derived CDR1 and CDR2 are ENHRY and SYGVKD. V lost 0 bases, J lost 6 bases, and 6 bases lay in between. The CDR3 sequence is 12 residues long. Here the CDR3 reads CAISESTREQYF. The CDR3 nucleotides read TGTGCCATCAGTGAGTCGACCCGCGAGCAGTACTTC.

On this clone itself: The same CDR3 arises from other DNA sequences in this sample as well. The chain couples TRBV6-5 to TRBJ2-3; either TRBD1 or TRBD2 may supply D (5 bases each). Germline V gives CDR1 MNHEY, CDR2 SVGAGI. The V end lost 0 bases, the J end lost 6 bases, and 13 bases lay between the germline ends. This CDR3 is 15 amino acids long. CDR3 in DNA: TGTGCCAGCAGTTACTCGGGACGGCTCACGGATACGCAGTATTTT. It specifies CASSYSGRLTDTQYF.

The DNA for the CDR3 is TGTGCCAGAAGACCGCGGCCTTGGCCCCCTGAAGCTTTCTTT. Protein product: CARRPRPWPPEAFF. V usage is TRBV5-3 and J usage is TRBJ1-1, with unresolved D. TRBV5-3 is an ORF for which the function is uncertain. CDR3 length: 14 amino acids. Trimming cost V 5 bases and J 6 bases, with 17 bases left between them.

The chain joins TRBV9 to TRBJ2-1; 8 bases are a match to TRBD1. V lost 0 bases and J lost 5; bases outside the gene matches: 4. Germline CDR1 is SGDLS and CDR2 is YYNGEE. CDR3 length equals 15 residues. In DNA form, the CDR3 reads TGTGCCAGCAGCGTAGGGCCAGGGGGCAACAATGAGCAGTTCTTC. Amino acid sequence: CASSVGPGGNNEQFF. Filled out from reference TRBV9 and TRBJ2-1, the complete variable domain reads DSGVTQTPKHLITATGQRVTLRCSPRSGDLSVYWYQQSLDQGLQFLIQYYNGEERAKGNILERFSAQQFPDLHSELNLSSLELGDSALYFCASSVGPGGNNEQFFGPGTRLTVL.

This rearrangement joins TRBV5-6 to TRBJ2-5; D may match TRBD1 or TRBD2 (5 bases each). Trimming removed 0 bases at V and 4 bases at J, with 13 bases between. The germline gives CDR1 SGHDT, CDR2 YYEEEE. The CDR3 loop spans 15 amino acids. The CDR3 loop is CASSLVGERGETQYF. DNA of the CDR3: TGTGCCAGCAGCTTGGTGGGGGAACGGGGAGAGACCCAGTACTTC.

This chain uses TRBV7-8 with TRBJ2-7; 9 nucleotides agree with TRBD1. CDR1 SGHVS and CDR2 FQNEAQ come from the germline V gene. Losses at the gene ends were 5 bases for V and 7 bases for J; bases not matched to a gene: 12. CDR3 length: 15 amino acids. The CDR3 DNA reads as TGTGCCAGCAGCCCGGGACAGGGAGGAAGGAGGGAGCAGTACTTC. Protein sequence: CASSPGQGGRREQYF.

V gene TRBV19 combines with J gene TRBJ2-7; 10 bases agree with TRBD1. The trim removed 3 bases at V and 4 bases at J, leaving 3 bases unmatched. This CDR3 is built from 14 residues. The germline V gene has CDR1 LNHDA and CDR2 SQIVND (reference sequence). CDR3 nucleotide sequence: TGTGCCAGTAGTATGGGGACAGGGGTATACGAGCAGTACTTC. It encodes CASSMGTGVYEQYF.

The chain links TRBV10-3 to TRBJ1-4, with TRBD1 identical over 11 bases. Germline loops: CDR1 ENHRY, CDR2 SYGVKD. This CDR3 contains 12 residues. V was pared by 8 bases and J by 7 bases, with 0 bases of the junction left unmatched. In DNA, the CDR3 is TGTGCCATCGGGACAGGGGGTGAAAAACTGTTTTTT. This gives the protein CAIGTGGEKLFF.

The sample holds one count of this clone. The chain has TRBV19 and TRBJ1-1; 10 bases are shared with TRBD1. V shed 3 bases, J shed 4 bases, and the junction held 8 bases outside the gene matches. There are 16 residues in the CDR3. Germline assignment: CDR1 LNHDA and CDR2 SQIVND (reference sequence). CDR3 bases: TGTGCCAGTAGTATCCATGGGACAGGGGTGATCACTGAAGCTTTCTTT. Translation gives CASSIHGTGVITEAFF.

The CDR3 reads CASSPPDAFNYGYTF. Here the CDR3 DNA reads TGTGCCAGCTCACCACCTGACGCCTTTAACTATGGCTACACCTTC. This chain links TRBV18 with TRBJ1-2, with D hard to call. CDR1 KGHSH and CDR2 LQKENI come from the germline V gene. The CDR3 has 15 residues. V lost 0 bases and J 1 base, leaving 9 bases between the germline ends.

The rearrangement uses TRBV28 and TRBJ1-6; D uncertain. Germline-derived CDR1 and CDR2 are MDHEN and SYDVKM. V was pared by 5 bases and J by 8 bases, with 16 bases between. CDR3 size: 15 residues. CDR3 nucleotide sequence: TGTGCCAGCAGTCCTACCTGGGGTTTGGATTCACCCCTCCACTTT. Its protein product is CASSPTWGLDSPLHF.

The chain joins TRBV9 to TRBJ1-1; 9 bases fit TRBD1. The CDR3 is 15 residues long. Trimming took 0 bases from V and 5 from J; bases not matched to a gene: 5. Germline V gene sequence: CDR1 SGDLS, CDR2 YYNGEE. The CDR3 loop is CASSVEGQGQTEAFF. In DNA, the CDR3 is TGTGCCAGCAGCGTAGAGGGACAGGGCCAAACTGAAGCTTTCTTT.

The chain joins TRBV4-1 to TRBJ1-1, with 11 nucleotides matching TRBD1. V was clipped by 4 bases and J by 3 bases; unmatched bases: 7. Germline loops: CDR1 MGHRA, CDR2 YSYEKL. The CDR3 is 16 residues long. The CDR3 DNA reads TGCGCCAGCAGCCGGGGACAGGGGGATTCGGACACTGAAGCTTTCTTT. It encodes CASSRGQGDSDTEAFF.

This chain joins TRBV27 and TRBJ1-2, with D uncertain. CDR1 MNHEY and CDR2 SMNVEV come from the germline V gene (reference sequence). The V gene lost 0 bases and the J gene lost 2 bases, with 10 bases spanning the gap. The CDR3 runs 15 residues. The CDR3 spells CASSLSVVGNYGYTF. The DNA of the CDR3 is TGTGCCAGCAGTTTATCGGTCGTAGGGAACTATGGCTACACCTTC.

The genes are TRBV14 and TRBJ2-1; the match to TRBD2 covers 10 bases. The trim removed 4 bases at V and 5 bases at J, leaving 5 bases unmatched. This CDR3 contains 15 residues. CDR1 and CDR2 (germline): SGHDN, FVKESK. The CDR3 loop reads CASSPLAGKNNEQFF. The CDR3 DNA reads TGTGCCAGCAGCCCACTAGCGGGAAAAAACAATGAGCAGTTCTTC.

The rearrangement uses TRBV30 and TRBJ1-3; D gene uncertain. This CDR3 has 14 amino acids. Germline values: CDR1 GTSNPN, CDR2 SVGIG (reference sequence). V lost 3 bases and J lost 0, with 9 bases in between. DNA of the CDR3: TGTGCCTGGAGAAGTTGGGGCTCTGGAAACACCATATATTTT. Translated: CAWRSWGSGNTIYF. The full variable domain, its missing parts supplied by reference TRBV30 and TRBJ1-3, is SQTIHQWPATLVQPVGSPLSLECTVEGTSNPNLYWYRQAAGRGLQLLFYSVGIGQISSEVPQNLSASRPQDRQFILSSKKLLLSDSGFYLCAWRSWGSGNTIYFGEGSWLTVV.

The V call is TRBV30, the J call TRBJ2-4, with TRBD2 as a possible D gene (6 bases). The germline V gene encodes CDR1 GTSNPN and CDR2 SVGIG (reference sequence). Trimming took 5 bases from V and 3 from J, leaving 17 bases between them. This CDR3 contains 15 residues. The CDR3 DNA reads TGTGCCTGGGGTGGGGTGGAGGGCAGCAAAAACATTCAGTACTTC. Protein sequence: CAWGGVEGSKNIQYF.